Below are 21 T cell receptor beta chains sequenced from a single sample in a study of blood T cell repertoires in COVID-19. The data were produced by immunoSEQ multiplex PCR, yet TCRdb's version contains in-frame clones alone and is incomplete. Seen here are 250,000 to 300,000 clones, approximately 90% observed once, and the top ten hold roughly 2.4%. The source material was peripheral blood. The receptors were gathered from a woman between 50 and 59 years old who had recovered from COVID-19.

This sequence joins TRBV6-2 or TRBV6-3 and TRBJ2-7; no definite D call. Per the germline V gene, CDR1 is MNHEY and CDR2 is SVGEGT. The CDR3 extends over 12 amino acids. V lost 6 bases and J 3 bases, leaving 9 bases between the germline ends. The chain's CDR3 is CASSQKLYEQYF. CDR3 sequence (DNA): TGTGCCAGCAGCCAAAAACTCTACGAGCAGTACTTC.

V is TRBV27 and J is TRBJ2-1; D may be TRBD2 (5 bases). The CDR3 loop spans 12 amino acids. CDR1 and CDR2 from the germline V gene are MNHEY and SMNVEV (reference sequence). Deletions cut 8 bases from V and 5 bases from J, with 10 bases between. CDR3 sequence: CASLARDNEQFF. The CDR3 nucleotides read TGTGCCAGCCTAGCTCGGGACAATGAGCAGTTCTTC.

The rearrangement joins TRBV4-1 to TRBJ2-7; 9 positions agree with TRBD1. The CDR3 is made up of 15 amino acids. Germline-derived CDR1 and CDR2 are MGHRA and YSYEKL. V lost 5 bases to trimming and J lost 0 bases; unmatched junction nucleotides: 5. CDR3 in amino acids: CASSYGTGSSYEQYF. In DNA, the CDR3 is TGCGCCAGCAGCTACGGGACAGGGAGCTCCTACGAGCAGTACTTC.

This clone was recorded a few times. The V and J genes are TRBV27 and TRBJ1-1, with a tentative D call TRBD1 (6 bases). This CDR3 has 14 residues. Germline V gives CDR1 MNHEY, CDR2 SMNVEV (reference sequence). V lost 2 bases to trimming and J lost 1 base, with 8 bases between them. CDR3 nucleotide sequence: TGTGCCAGCAGTTTAAGGGGGAGGAACACTGAAGCTTTCTTT. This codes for CASSLRGRNTEAFF.

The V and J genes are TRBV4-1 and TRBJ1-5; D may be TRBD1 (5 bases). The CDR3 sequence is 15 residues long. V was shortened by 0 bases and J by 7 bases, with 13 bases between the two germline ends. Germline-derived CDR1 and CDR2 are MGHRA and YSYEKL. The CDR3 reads CASSQEDQGLQPQHF. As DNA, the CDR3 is TGCGCCAGCAGCCAAGAAGACCAGGGCTTACAGCCCCAGCATTTT.

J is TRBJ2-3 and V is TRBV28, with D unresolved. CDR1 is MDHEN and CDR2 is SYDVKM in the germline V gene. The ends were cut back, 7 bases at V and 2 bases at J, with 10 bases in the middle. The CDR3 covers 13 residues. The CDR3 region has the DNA TGTGCCAGCAAGGATTACTACACAGATACGCAGTATTTT. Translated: CASKDYYTDTQYF. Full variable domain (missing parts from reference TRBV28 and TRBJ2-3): DVKVTQSSRYLVKRTGEKVFLECVQDMDHENMFWYRQDPGLGLRLIYFSYDVKMKEKGDIPEGYSVSREKKERFSLILESASTNQTSMYLCASKDYYTDTQYFGPGTRLTVL.

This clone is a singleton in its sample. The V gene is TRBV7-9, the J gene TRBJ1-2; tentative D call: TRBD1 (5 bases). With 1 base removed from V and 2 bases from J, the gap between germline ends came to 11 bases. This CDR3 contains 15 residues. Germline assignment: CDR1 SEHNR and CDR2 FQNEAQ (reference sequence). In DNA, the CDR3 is TGTGCCAGCAGCTTAGGGGCAGGGAAGAACTATGGCTACACCTTC. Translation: CASSLGAGKNYGYTF.

This CDR3 reads CASSIGRGGDTEAFF. The CDR3 coding sequence is TGTGCCAGTAGTATCGGGCGGGGCGGGGACACTGAAGCTTTCTTT. The chain has TRBV19 and TRBJ1-1; D perhaps matches TRBD1 (5 bases). Trimming removed 3 bases from V and 3 bases from J, with 14 bases in between. The CDR3 totals 15 residues. Germline assignment: CDR1 LNHDA and CDR2 SQIVND (reference sequence). Using reference TRBV19 and TRBJ1-1 for the parts outside the CDR3, the full variable domain is DGGITQSPKYLFRKEGQNVTLSCEQNLNHDAMYWYRQDPGQGLRLIYYSQIVNDFQKGDIAEGYSVSREKKESFPLTVTSAQKNPTAFYLCASSIGRGGDTEAFFGQGTRLTVV.

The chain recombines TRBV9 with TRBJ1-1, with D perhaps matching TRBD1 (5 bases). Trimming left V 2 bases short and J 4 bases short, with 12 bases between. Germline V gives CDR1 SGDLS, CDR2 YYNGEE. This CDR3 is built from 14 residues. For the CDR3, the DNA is TGTGCCAGCAGCGTTACGACCGGGGGCACTGAAGCTTTCTTT. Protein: CASSVTTGGTEAFF.

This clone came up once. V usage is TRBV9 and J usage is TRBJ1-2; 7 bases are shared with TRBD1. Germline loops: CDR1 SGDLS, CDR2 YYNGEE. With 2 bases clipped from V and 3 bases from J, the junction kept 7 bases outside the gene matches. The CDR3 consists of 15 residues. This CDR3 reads CASSVSQGQDYGYTF. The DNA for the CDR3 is TGTGCCAGCAGCGTCTCACAGGGGCAAGACTATGGCTACACCTTC.

In nucleotides, the CDR3 is TGTGCCAGCAGCTTCCGTCACAGGGAGGAGACCCAGTACTTC. This translates into CASSFRHREETQYF. The rearrangement uses TRBV5-4 and TRBJ2-5, with D perhaps TRBD1 (6 bases). In germline, CDR1 is SGHNT, CDR2 YYREEE (reference sequence). This CDR3 is 14 amino acids long. The V gene lost 2 bases and the J gene lost 5 bases, with 13 bases spanning the gap.

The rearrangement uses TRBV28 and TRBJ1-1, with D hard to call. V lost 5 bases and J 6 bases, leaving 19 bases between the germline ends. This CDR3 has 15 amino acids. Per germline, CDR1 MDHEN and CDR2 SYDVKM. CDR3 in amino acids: CASSPLGSPNPEAFF. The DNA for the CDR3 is TGTGCCAGCAGTCCCCTCGGTAGCCCTAACCCTGAAGCTTTCTTT. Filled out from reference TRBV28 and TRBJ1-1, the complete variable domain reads DVKVTQSSRYLVKRTGEKVFLECVQDMDHENMFWYRQDPGLGLRLIYFSYDVKMKEKGDIPEGYSVSREKKERFSLILESASTNQTSMYLCASSPLGSPNPEAFFGQGTRLTVV.

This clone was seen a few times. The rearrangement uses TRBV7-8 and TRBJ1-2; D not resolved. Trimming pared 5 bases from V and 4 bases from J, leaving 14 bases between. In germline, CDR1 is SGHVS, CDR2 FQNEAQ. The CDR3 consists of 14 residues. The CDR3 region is CASSAAGNSYGYTF. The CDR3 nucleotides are TGTGCCAGCAGCGCCGCGGGCAATAGCTATGGCTACACCTTC.

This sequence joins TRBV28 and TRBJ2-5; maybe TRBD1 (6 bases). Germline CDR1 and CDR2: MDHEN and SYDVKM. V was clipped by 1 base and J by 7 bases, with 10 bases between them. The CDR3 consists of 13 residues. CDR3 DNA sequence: TGTGCCAGCAGTTTATACAGGGCAGGGACCCAGTACTTC. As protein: CASSLYRAGTQYF.

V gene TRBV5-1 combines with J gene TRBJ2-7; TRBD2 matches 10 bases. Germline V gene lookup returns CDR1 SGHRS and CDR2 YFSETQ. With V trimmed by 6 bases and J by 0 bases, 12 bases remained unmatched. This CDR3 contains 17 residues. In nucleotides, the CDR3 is TGCGCCAGCAAGAGGAAGAAAAAGCGGGAGGGCTCCTACGAGCAGTACTTC. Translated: CASKRKKKREGSYEQYF.

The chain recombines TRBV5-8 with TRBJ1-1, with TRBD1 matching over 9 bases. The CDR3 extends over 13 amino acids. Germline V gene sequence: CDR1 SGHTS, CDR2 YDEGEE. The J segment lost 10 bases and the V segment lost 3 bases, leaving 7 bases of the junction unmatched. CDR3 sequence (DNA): TGTGCCAGCAGCTATTACAGGGGGCAAGCAGCTTTCTTT. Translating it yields CASSYYRGQAAFF.

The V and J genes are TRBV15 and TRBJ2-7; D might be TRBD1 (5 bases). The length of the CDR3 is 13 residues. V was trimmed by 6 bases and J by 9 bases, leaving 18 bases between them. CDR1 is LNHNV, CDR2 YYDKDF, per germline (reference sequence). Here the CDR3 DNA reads TGTGCCACCAGTGCTGGGCCGGACACAATGCAGTACTTC. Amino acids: CATSAGPDTMQYF.

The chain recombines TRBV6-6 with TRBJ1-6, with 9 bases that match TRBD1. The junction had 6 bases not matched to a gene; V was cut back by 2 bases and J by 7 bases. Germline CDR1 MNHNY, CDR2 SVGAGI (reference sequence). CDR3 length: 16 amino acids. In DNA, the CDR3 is TGTGCCAGCAGTTACCAGACAGGGGGGAGGAATTCACCCCTCCACTTT. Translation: CASSYQTGGRNSPLHF.

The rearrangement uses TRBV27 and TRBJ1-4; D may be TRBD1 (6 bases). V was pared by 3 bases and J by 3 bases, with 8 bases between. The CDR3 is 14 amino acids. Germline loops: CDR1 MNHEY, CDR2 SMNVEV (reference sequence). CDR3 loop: CASSFWGPNEKLFF. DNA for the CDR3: TGTGCCAGCAGTTTTTGGGGGCCTAATGAAAAACTGTTTTTT. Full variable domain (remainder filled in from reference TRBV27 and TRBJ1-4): EAQVTQNPRYLITVTGKKLTVTCSQNMNHEYMSWYRQDPGLGLRQIYYSMNVEVTDKGDVPEGYKVSRKEKRNFPLILESPSPNQTSLYFCASSFWGPNEKLFFGSGTQLSVL.

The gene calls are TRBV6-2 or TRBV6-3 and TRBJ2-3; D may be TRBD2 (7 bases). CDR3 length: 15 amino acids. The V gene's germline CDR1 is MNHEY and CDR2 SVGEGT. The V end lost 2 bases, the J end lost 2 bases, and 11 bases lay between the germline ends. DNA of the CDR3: TGTGCCAGCAGTTACGCGGGGGCCCACACAGATACGCAGTATTTT. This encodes CASSYAGAHTDTQYF.

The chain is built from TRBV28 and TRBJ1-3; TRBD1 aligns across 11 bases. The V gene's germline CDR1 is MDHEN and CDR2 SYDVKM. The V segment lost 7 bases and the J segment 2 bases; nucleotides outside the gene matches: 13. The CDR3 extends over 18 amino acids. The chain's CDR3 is CASTLLPPGQGAGNTIYF. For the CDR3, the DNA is TGTGCCAGCACCTTACTACCTCCGGGACAGGGGGCTGGAAACACCATATATTTT. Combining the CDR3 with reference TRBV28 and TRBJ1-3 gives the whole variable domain DVKVTQSSRYLVKRTGEKVFLECVQDMDHENMFWYRQDPGLGLRLIYFSYDVKMKEKGDIPEGYSVSREKKERFSLILESASTNQTSMYLCASTLLPPGQGAGNTIYFGEGSWLTVV.